This is a list of T cell receptor beta chains from one sample in a study of T cell repertoires in cytomegalovirus infection. From the reads, TCRdb called clonotypes with MiXCR, one entry per CDR3 protein. Here the sample spans some 500,000 distinct CDR3 sequences, about 33% being singletons. Which antigens these TCRs recognize remains unknown. The sequencing here drew on cultured PBMCs, taken from culture after CMV antigen stimulation. Source of these receptors: a human donor in good health (CMV status not recorded). Some clones in this sample may be carry-over from other donors' samples. Each CDR3 is given with its conserved first and last residue. The D gene is left open where the match is weak. Clone size is given for some rows only: seen once, a few or many times, or a class if the clone is expanded.

J gene: TRBJ2-1
D gene: NA
V gene: TRBV19
clone size: NA
CDR3 protein: CASSGSSGGSSYNEQFF
CDR3 DNA: TGTGCCAGTAGTGGGTCCTCCGGAGGAAGCTCCTACAATGAGCAGTTCTTC

J gene: TRBJ1-1
D gene: NA
V gene: TRBV5-4
clone size: NA
CDR3 protein: CASGDGGLNTEAFF
CDR3 DNA: TGTGCCAGCGGGGATGGGGGCCTTAACACTGAAGCTTTCTTT

J gene: TRBJ2-1
D gene: TRBD2
V gene: TRBV7-8
clone size: NA
CDR3 protein: CASTVAEGLAGEGEQFF
CDR3 DNA: TGTGCCAGCACCGTAGCGGAAGGGCTAGCGGGAGAAGGTGAGCAGTTCTTC

J gene: TRBJ2-1
D gene: NA
V gene: TRBV7-9
clone size: NA
CDR3 protein: CASSLAPPLDEQFF
CDR3 DNA: TGTGCCAGCAGCTTAGCCCCTCCGCTAGATGAGCAGTTCTTC

J gene: TRBJ1-2
D gene: NA
V gene: TRBV30
clone size: NA
CDR3 protein: CAWSVPQSFYGYTF
CDR3 DNA: TGTGCCTGGAGTGTACCGCAAAGCTTCTATGGCTACACCTTC

J gene: TRBJ2-4
D gene: NA
V gene: TRBV5-4
clone size: NA
CDR3 protein: CASSLGGSAKNIQYF
CDR3 DNA: TGTGCCAGCAGCTTGGGAGGGAGTGCCAAAAACATTCAGTACTTC

J gene: TRBJ2-1
D gene: TRBD2
V gene: TRBV28
clone size: few
CDR3 protein: CASIGASGLQTNEQFF
CDR3 DNA: TGTGCCAGCATCGGGGCTAGCGGATTACAAACTAATGAGCAGTTCTTC

J gene: TRBJ1-1
D gene: NA
V gene: TRBV28
clone size: few
CDR3 protein: CASSLLTWGGSWTEAFF
CDR3 DNA: TGTGCCAGCAGTTTGTTGACGTGGGGGGGGAGTTGGACTGAAGCTTTCTTT

J gene: TRBJ2-3
D gene: NA
V gene: TRBV7-2
clone size: NA
CDR3 protein: CATTRSPGPDTQYF
CDR3 DNA: TGTGCCACTACCCGCAGCCCGGGGCCAGATACGCAGTATTTT

J gene: TRBJ1-5
D gene: NA
V gene: TRBV6-6
clone size: NA
CDR3 protein: CASRGGGGSNQPQHF
CDR3 DNA: TGTGCCAGCAGGGGGGGAGGGGGTAGCAATCAGCCCCAGCATTTT

J gene: TRBJ2-3
D gene: TRBD2
V gene: TRBV4-2
clone size: NA
CDR3 protein: CASSQPLAGSTDTQYF
CDR3 DNA: TGTGCCAGCAGCCAACCACTAGCGGGGAGCACAGATACGCAGTATTTT

J gene: TRBJ2-2
D gene: TRBD2
V gene: TRBV19
clone size: few
CDR3 protein: CASSIVSGSVGELFF
CDR3 DNA: TGTGCCAGTAGTATAGTGAGCGGGAGTGTCGGGGAGCTGTTTTTT

J gene: TRBJ1-3
D gene: TRBD1
V gene: TRBV9
clone size: NA
CDR3 protein: CASSPRDRRSGNTIYF
CDR3 DNA: TGTGCCAGCAGCCCCCGGGACAGGCGCTCTGGAAACACCATATATTTT

J gene: TRBJ2-3
D gene: TRBD2
V gene: TRBV11-1
clone size: NA
CDR3 protein: CASGWGASGNTDTQYF
CDR3 DNA: TGTGCCAGCGGGTGGGGAGCTAGCGGAAACACAGATACGCAGTATTTT

J gene: TRBJ2-3
D gene: TRBD2
V gene: TRBV19
clone size: few
CDR3 protein: CASSGLAASTDTQYF
CDR3 DNA: TGTGCCAGTAGTGGACTAGCCGCGAGCACAGATACGCAGTATTTT

J gene: TRBJ1-5
D gene: NA
V gene: TRBV27
clone size: NA
CDR3 protein: CASSWGRDQPQHF
CDR3 DNA: TGTGCCAGCAGTTGGGGTAGGGATCAGCCCCAGCATTTT

J gene: TRBJ1-1
D gene: NA
V gene: TRBV7-2
clone size: few
CDR3 protein: CASSWASRLAEAFF
CDR3 DNA: TGTGCCAGCAGCTGGGCAAGTAGATTGGCTGAAGCTTTCTTT

J gene: TRBJ1-4
D gene: NA
V gene: TRBV7-9
clone size: few
CDR3 protein: CASSSQDSWGEKLFF
CDR3 DNA: TGTGCCAGCAGCTCTCAGGACAGTTGGGGTGAAAAACTGTTTTTT

J gene: TRBJ1-1
D gene: TRBD1
V gene: TRBV7-2
clone size: many
CDR3 protein: CASSTRTGTNTEAFF
CDR3 DNA: TGTGCCAGCAGCACCCGGACAGGGACGAACACTGAAGCTTTCTTT

J gene: TRBJ2-3
D gene: NA
V gene: TRBV20-1
clone size: NA
CDR3 protein: CSAAGGGPDTQYF
CDR3 DNA: TGCAGTGCTGCCGGGGGAGGTCCGGATACGCAGTATTTT

J gene: TRBJ2-2
D gene: TRBD1
V gene: TRBV12-3/TRBV12-4
clone size: NA
CDR3 protein: CASSYRTGGTGELFF
CDR3 DNA: TGTGCCAGCAGCTACCGGACAGGGGGAACCGGGGAGCTGTTTTTT

J gene: TRBJ1-1
D gene: NA
V gene: TRBV5-3
clone size: NA
CDR3 protein: CASSFTLEMNTEAFF
CDR3 DNA: TGTGCCAGCAGCTTCACCCTCGAAATGAACACTGAAGCTTTCTTT

J gene: TRBJ2-1
D gene: TRBD2
V gene: TRBV7-6
clone size: NA
CDR3 protein: CASSSPTSGSYLDEQFF
CDR3 DNA: TGTGCCAGCAGCTCCCCGACTAGCGGGAGTTATCTGGATGAGCAGTTCTTC

J gene: TRBJ1-1
D gene: NA
V gene: TRBV27
clone size: NA
CDR3 protein: CASSLAHTAEAFF
CDR3 DNA: TGTGCCAGCAGTTTAGCTCACACGGCTGAAGCTTTCTTT

J gene: TRBJ1-1
D gene: TRBD1
V gene: TRBV6-2/TRBV6-3
clone size: few
CDR3 protein: CASSRGQTEAFF
CDR3 DNA: TGTGCCAGCAGCAGGGGACAGACTGAAGCTTTCTTT

J gene: TRBJ1-1
D gene: NA
V gene: TRBV6-5
clone size: NA
CDR3 protein: CASRPSGGLGTEAFF
CDR3 DNA: TGTGCCAGCAGGCCATCGGGCGGGTTGGGCACTGAAGCTTTCTTT

J gene: TRBJ2-7
D gene: NA
V gene: TRBV5-4
clone size: few
CDR3 protein: CASSLRGGYEQYF
CDR3 DNA: TGTGCCAGCAGCTTGAGGGGCGGTTACGAGCAGTACTTC

J gene: TRBJ1-5
D gene: TRBD1
V gene: TRBV30
clone size: NA
CDR3 protein: CAWTQGEDRSQPQHF
CDR3 DNA: TGTGCCTGGACCCAGGGGGAGGACAGGAGTCAGCCCCAGCATTTT

J gene: TRBJ1-1
D gene: NA
V gene: TRBV7-6
clone size: few
CDR3 protein: CASSHGGAGAFF
CDR3 DNA: TGTGCCAGCAGCCACGGGGGGGCGGGAGCTTTCTTT

J gene: TRBJ2-1
D gene: TRBD2
V gene: TRBV7-2
clone size: many
CDR3 protein: CASSSTGTSGYNEQFF
CDR3 DNA: TGTGCCAGCAGCTCAACCGGGACTAGCGGATACAATGAGCAGTTCTTC

J gene: TRBJ2-3
D gene: NA
V gene: TRBV20-1
clone size: NA
CDR3 protein: CSARDSSGTDTQYF
CDR3 DNA: TGCAGTGCTAGAGATTCTAGCGGCACAGATACGCAGTATTTT

J gene: TRBJ2-1
D gene: TRBD2
V gene: TRBV20-1
clone size: once
CDR3 protein: CSAAGLAGSEQFF
CDR3 DNA: TGCAGTGCCGCTGGACTAGCGGGAAGCGAGCAGTTCTTC

J gene: TRBJ2-3
D gene: TRBD2
V gene: TRBV15
clone size: NA
CDR3 protein: CATSAAGGKTDTQYF
CDR3 DNA: TGTGCCACCAGTGCAGCGGGAGGGAAAACAGATACGCAGTATTTT

J gene: TRBJ2-7
D gene: TRBD1
V gene: TRBV12-3/TRBV12-4
clone size: many
CDR3 protein: CASSLGGQGGYEQYF
CDR3 DNA: TGTGCCAGCAGTTTGGGGGGACAGGGGGGTTACGAGCAGTACTTC

J gene: TRBJ1-3
D gene: TRBD1
V gene: TRBV14
clone size: NA
CDR3 protein: CASSRTGGGSGNTIYF
CDR3 DNA: TGTGCCAGCAGCCGAACAGGGGGCGGCTCTGGAAACACCATATATTTT

J gene: TRBJ2-3
D gene: TRBD2
V gene: TRBV27
clone size: few
CDR3 protein: CASSLISGGTDTQYF
CDR3 DNA: TGTGCCAGCAGTTTAATTAGCGGGGGCACAGATACGCAGTATTTT

J gene: TRBJ2-5
D gene: NA
V gene: TRBV7-2
clone size: NA
CDR3 protein: CASSTVRGTQYF
CDR3 DNA: TGTGCCAGCAGCACAGTTCGGGGGACCCAGTACTTC

J gene: TRBJ2-3
D gene: NA
V gene: TRBV7-2
clone size: NA
CDR3 protein: CASSVIGSTDTQYF
CDR3 DNA: TGTGCCAGCAGCGTGATAGGGAGCACAGATACGCAGTATTTT

J gene: TRBJ2-5
D gene: NA
V gene: TRBV12-3/TRBV12-4
clone size: few
CDR3 protein: CASSVGPQETQYF
CDR3 DNA: TGTGCCAGCAGTGTGGGACCTCAAGAGACCCAGTACTTC

J gene: TRBJ1-6
D gene: TRBD1
V gene: TRBV20-1
clone size: few
CDR3 protein: CSATRDSLNSPLHF
CDR3 DNA: TGCAGTGCTACCCGGGACAGCCTCAATTCACCCCTCCACTTT

J gene: TRBJ2-5
D gene: TRBD1
V gene: TRBV29-1
clone size: NA
CDR3 protein: CSATGGETQYF
CDR3 DNA: TGCAGCGCGACAGGGGGGGAGACCCAGTACTTC

J gene: TRBJ2-1
D gene: TRBD2
V gene: TRBV6-5
clone size: NA
CDR3 protein: CASSYSDRGLAGGYNEQFF
CDR3 DNA: TGTGCCAGCAGTTACTCGGATCGAGGACTAGCGGGAGGGTACAATGAGCAGTTCTTC

J gene: TRBJ2-3
D gene: NA
V gene: TRBV28
clone size: NA
CDR3 protein: CASSFMSGVGTDTQYF
CDR3 DNA: TGTGCCAGCAGTTTCATGAGCGGCGTGGGCACAGATACGCAGTATTTT

J gene: TRBJ1-2
D gene: NA
V gene: TRBV12-3/TRBV12-4
clone size: few
CDR3 protein: CASSFGGRDYGYTF
CDR3 DNA: TGTGCCAGCAGTTTCGGGGGGCGCGACTATGGCTACACCTTC

J gene: TRBJ2-1
D gene: NA
V gene: TRBV7-6
clone size: NA
CDR3 protein: CASSFDTSSYNEQFF
CDR3 DNA: TGTGCCAGCAGCTTCGATACTAGCTCCTACAATGAGCAGTTCTTC

J gene: TRBJ1-5
D gene: NA
V gene: TRBV12-3/TRBV12-4
clone size: NA
CDR3 protein: CASKAGSYWSNQPQHF
CDR3 DNA: TGTGCCAGCAAGGCGGGGAGTTATTGGAGCAATCAGCCCCAGCATTTT

J gene: TRBJ2-7
D gene: TRBD1
V gene: TRBV5-4
clone size: NA
CDR3 protein: CASTPTGGGEQYF
CDR3 DNA: TGTGCCTCCACTCCCACAGGGGGCGGCGAGCAGTACTTC

J gene: TRBJ2-7
D gene: TRBD1
V gene: TRBV7-2
clone size: NA
CDR3 protein: CASSRDSSFEQYF
CDR3 DNA: TGTGCCAGCAGCCGGGACAGTAGTTTCGAGCAGTACTTC

J gene: TRBJ2-2
D gene: NA
V gene: TRBV7-6
clone size: NA
CDR3 protein: CASSLLAGTNTGELFF
CDR3 DNA: TGTGCCAGCAGCTTATTAGCAGGGACTAACACCGGGGAGCTGTTTTTT

J gene: TRBJ2-7
D gene: NA
V gene: TRBV19
clone size: few
CDR3 protein: CASSISGLAFYEQYF
CDR3 DNA: TGTGCCAGTAGTATCTCGGGGCTAGCGTTCTACGAGCAGTACTTC

J gene: TRBJ1-2
D gene: NA
V gene: TRBV28
clone size: many
CDR3 protein: CASSLPGNYGYTF
CDR3 DNA: TGTGCCAGCAGCTTGCCCGGGAACTATGGCTACACCTTC

J gene: TRBJ1-5
D gene: NA
V gene: TRBV6-2/TRBV6-3
clone size: few
CDR3 protein: CASSYSRGVNGQPQHF
CDR3 DNA: TGTGCCAGCAGTTACTCGAGAGGGGTTAATGGTCAGCCCCAGCATTTT

J gene: TRBJ1-5
D gene: NA
V gene: TRBV19
clone size: NA
CDR3 protein: CASSIDLGGRINQPQHF
CDR3 DNA: TGTGCCAGTAGTATAGATTTAGGGGGACGGATTAATCAGCCCCAGCATTTT

J gene: TRBJ2-7
D gene: TRBD1
V gene: TRBV28
clone size: once
CDR3 protein: CASSLGTAPYEQYF
CDR3 DNA: TGTGCCAGCAGTTTAGGGACAGCTCCCTACGAGCAGTACTTC

J gene: TRBJ2-1
D gene: TRBD2
V gene: TRBV7-2
clone size: many
CDR3 protein: CASSSPSGTSGRNEQFF
CDR3 DNA: TGTGCCAGCAGCTCCCCCTCTGGGACTAGCGGGCGCAATGAGCAGTTCTTC

J gene: TRBJ2-4
D gene: NA
V gene: TRBV6-2/TRBV6-3
clone size: few
CDR3 protein: CASSYSIRILAKNIQYF
CDR3 DNA: TGTGCCAGCAGTTACTCGATCAGGATCTTAGCCAAAAACATTCAGTACTTC

J gene: TRBJ1-2
D gene: NA
V gene: TRBV14
clone size: NA
CDR3 protein: CASSQEGGFNYGYTF
CDR3 DNA: TGTGCCAGCAGCCAAGAAGGTGGATTTAACTATGGCTACACCTTC

J gene: TRBJ2-2
D gene: TRBD2
V gene: TRBV20-1
clone size: NA
CDR3 protein: CSATDSGRGDTGELFF
CDR3 DNA: TGCAGTGCTACTGATAGCGGGAGAGGGGACACCGGGGAGCTGTTTTTT

J gene: TRBJ1-2
D gene: TRBD1
V gene: TRBV20-1
clone size: NA
CDR3 protein: CSARPSDRDGYTF
CDR3 DNA: TGCAGTGCTAGACCCTCTGACAGGGACGGCTACACCTTC